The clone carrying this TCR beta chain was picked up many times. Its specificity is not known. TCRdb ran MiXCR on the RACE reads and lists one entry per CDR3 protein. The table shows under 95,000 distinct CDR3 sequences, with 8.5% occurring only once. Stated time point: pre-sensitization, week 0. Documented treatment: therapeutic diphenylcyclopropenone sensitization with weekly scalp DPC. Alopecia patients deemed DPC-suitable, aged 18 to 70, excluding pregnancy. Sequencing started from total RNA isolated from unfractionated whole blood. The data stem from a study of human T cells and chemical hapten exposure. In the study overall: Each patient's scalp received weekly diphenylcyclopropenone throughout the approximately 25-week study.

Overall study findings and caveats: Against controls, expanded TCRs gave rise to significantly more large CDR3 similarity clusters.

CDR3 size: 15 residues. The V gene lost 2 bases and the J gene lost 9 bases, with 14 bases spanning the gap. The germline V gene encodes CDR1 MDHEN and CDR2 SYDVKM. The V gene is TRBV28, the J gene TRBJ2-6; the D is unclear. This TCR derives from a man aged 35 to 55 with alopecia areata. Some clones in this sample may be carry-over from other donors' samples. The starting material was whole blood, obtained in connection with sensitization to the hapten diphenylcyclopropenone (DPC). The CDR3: CASSLGVPGVNVLTF. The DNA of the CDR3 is TGTGCCAGCAGTTTAGGGGTTCCGGGCGTCAACGTCCTGACTTTC.